This T cell receptor (beta chain) was obtained from a study of shared clonotypes between healthy human individuals. Study overall: Per donor, three plates held CD4 naive cells, three held CD4 memory, two held CD8 naive and one held CD8 memory.

The study, taken as a whole, reports: Donors were few, which limited the genetic and exposure-history diversity represented. Non-shared clonotypes showed lower generation probabilities than clonotypes common to all four donors.

The CDR3 is made up of 14 amino acids. With 6 bases removed from V and 1 base from J, the gap between germline ends came to 12 bases. CDR1 and CDR2 (germline): MDHEN, SYDVKM. The run depth of the assay was deep. The repertoire was sequenced with immunoSEQ multiplex PCR; TCRdb's copy has only in-frame clones and lacks some. Here the sample spans hundreds of thousands of clones, 96% being singletons. CD45RO negativity and positive selection for CCR7 defined naive CD8 cells, a population that excluded terminally differentiated effector memory CD45RA+ cells. As to this clone: What it binds is unknown.

The sample comprised naive CD8+ T cells sorted from blood. The receptor's source is a woman in her thirties in good health. The V and J genes are TRBV28 and TRBJ1-1; D is perhaps TRBD1 (5 bases). CDR3 protein: CASRFKGKNTEAFF. CDR3 DNA sequence: TGTGCCAGCAGATTCAAGGGGAAGAACACTGAAGCTTTCTTT.